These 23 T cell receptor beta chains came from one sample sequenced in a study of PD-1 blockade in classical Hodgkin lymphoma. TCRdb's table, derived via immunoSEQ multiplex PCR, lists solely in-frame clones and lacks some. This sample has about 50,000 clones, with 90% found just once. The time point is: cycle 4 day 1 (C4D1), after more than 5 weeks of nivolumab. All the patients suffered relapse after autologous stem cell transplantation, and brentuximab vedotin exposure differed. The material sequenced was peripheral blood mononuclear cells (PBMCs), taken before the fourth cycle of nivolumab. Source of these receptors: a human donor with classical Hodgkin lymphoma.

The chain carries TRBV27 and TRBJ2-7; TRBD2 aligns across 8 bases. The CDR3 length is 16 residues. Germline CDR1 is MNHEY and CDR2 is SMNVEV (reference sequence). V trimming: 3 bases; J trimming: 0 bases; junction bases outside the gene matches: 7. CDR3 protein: CASSLSAGGTSYEQYF. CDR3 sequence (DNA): TGTGCCAGCAGTTTGAGTGCGGGAGGCACCTCCTACGAGCAGTACTTC.

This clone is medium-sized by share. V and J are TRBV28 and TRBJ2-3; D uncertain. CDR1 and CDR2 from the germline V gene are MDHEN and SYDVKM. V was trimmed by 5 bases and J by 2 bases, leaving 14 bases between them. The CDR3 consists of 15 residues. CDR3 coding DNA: TGTGCCAGCAGTCCCCCGACTGCCCACACAGATACGCAGTATTTT. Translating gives CASSPPTAHTDTQYF.

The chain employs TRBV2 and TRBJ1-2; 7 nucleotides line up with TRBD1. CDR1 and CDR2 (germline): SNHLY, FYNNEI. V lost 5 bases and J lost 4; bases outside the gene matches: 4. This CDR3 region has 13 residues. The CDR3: CASSPDRTYGYTF. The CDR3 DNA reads TGTGCCAGCAGTCCGGACAGGACCTATGGCTACACCTTC.

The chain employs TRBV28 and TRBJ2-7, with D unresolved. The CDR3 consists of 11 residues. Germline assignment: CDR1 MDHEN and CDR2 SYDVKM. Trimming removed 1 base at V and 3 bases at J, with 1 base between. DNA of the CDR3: TGTGCCAGCAGTTTATTCTACGAGCAGTACTTC. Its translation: CASSLFYEQYF. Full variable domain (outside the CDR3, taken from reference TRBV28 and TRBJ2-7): DVKVTQSSRYLVKRTGEKVFLECVQDMDHENMFWYRQDPGLGLRLIYFSYDVKMKEKGDIPEGYSVSREKKERFSLILESASTNQTSMYLCASSLFYEQYFGPGTRLTVT.

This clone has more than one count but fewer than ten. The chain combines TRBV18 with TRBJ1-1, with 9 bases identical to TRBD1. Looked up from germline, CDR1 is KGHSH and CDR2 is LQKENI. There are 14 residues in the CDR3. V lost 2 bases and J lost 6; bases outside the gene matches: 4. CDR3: CASSPTDRGAEAFF. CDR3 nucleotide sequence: TGTGCCAGCTCACCAACAGACAGGGGGGCTGAAGCTTTCTTT.

CDR3 loop: CASSDEGENNEQFF. The CDR3 nucleotides are TGTGCCAGCAGCGATGAGGGGGAAAACAATGAGCAGTTCTTC. The chain combines TRBV9 with TRBJ2-1; D possibly corresponds to TRBD1 (6 bases). The germline V gene encodes CDR1 SGDLS and CDR2 YYNGEE. Trimming left V 3 bases short and J 5 bases short, with 12 bases between. The CDR3 is 14 residues long.

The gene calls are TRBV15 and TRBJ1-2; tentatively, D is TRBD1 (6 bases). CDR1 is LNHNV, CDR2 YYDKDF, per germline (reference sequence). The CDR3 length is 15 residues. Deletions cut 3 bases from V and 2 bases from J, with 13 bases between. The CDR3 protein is CATSRRGTQNYGYTF. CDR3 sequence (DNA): TGTGCCACCAGCAGGAGAGGGACACAAAACTATGGCTACACCTTC.

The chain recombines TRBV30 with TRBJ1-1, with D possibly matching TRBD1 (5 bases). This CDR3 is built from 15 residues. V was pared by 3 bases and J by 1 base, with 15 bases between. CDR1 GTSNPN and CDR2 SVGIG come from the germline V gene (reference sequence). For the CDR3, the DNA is TGTGCCTGGAGGAGGGCAGGGCGGGAGAACACTGAAGCTTTCTTT. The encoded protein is CAWRRAGRENTEAFF.

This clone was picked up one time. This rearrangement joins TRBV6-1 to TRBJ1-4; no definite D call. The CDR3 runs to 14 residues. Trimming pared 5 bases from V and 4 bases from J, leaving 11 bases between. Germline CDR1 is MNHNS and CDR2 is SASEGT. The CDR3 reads CASSMAGSNEKLFF. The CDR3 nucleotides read TGTGCCAGCAGTATGGCCGGGAGTAATGAAAAACTGTTTTTT.

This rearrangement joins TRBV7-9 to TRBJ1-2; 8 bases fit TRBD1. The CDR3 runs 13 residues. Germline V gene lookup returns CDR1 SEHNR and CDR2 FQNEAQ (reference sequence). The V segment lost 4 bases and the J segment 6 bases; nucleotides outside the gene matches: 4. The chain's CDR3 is CASSSPTGDGYTF. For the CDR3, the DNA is TGTGCCAGCAGCTCCCCGACAGGGGATGGCTACACCTTC.

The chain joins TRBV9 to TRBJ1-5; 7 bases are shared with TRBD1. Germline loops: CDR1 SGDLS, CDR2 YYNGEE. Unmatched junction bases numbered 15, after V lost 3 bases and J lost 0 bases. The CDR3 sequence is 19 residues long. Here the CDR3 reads CASSAGQNKWDYSNQPQHF. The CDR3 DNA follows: TGTGCCAGCAGCGCGGGACAGAACAAATGGGACTATAGCAATCAGCCCCAGCATTTT.

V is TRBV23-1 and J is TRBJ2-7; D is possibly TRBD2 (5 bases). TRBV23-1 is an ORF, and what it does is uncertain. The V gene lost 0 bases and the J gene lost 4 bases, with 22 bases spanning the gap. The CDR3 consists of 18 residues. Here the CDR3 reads CASSQSSLGQPTGYEQYF. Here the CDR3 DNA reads TGCGCCAGCAGTCAATCCTCCCTAGGGCAGCCGACGGGGTACGAGCAGTACTTC.

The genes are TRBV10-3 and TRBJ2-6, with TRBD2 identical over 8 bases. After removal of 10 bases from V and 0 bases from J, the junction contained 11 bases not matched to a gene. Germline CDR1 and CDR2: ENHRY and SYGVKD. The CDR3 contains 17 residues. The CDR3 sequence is CATPGGGPTSGANVLTF. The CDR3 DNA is TGTGCCACCCCGGGGGGGGGTCCGACCTCTGGGGCCAACGTCCTGACTTTC.

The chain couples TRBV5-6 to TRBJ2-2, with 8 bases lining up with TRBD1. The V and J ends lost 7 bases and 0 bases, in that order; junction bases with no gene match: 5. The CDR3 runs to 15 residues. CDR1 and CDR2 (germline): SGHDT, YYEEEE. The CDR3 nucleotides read TGTGCCAGCGTTTGGACAGGGTCGAACACCGGGGAGCTGTTTTTT. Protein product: CASVWTGSNTGELFF.

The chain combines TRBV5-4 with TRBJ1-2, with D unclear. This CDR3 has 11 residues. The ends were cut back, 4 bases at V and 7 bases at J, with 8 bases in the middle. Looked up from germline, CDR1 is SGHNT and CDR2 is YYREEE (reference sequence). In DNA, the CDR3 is TGTGCCAGCAGCGTTGGGTCTGGCTACACCTTC. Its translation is CASSVGSGYTF. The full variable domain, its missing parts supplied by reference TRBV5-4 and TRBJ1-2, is ETGVTQSPTHLIKTRGQQVTLRCSSQSGHNTVSWYQQALGQGPQFIFQYYREEENGRGNFPPRFSGLQFPNYSSELNVNALELDDSALYLCASSVGSGYTFGSGTRLTVV.

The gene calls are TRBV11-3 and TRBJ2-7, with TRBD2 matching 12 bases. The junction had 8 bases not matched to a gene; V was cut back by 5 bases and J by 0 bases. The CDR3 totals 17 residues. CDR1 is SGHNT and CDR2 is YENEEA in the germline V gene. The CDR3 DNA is TGTGCCAGCAGCCCACGACTAGCGGGAGTGGGCTCCTACGAGCAGTACTTC. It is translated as CASSPRLAGVGSYEQYF.

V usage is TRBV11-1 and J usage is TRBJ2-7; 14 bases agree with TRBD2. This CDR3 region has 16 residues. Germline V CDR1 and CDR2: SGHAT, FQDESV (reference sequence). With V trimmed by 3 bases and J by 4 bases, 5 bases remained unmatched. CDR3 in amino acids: CASSFGTSGRGYEQYF. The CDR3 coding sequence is TGTGCCAGCAGCTTCGGGACTAGCGGGAGAGGTTACGAGCAGTACTTC.

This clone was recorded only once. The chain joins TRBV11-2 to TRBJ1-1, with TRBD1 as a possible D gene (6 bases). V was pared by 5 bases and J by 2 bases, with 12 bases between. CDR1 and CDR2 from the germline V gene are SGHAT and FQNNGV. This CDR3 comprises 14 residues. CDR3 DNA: TGTGCCAGCAGCGTGGGACACATTAACACTGAAGCTTTCTTT. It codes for CASSVGHINTEAFF.

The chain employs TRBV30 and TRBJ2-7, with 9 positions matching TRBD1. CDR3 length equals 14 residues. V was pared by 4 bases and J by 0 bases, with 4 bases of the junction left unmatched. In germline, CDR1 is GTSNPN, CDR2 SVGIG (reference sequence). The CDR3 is CAWKGQGISYEQYF. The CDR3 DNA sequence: TGTGCCTGGAAAGGACAGGGGATCTCCTACGAGCAGTACTTC. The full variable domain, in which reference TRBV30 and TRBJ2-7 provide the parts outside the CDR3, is SQTIHQWPATLVQPVGSPLSLECTVEGTSNPNLYWYRQAAGRGLQLLFYSVGIGQISSEVPQNLSASRPQDRQFILSSKKLLLSDSGFYLCAWKGQGISYEQYFGPGTRLTVT.

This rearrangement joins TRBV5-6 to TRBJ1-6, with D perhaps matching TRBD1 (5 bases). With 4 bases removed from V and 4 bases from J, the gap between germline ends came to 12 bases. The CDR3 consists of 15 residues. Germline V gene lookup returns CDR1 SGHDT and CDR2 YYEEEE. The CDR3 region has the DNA TGTGCCAGCAGCCCGGACATGGATTATAATTCACCCCTCCACTTT. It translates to CASSPDMDYNSPLHF.

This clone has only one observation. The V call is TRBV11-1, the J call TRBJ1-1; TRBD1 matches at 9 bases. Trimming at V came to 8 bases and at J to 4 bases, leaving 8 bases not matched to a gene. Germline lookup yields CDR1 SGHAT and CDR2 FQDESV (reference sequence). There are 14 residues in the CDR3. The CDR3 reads CASEQGAEVTEAFF. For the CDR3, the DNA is TGTGCCAGCGAACAGGGGGCTGAAGTCACTGAAGCTTTCTTT.

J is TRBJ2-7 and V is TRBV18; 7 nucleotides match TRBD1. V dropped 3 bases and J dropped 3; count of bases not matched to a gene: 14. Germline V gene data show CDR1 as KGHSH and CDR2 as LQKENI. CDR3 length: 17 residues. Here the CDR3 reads CASSPKYRQGPLYEQYF. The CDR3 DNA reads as TGTGCCAGCTCACCTAAATACAGACAGGGTCCCCTCTACGAGCAGTACTTC.

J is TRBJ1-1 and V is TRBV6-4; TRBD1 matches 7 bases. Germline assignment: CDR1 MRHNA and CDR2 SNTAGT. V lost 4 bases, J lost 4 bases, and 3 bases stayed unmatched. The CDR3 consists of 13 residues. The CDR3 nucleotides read TGTGCCAGCAGTGTCGACAGGGCCACTGAAGCTTTCTTT. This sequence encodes CASSVDRATEAFF.